The sequence of this TCR beta chain was determined in a study of control samples from healthy donors and cancer patients. TCRdb's copy holds only in-frame clones and misses some; the assay was immunoSEQ multiplex PCR. The sample shows about 110,000 clones, around 89% of them seen only once. V shed 2 bases, J shed 1 base, and the junction held 8 bases outside the gene matches. CDR1 is MNHNS, CDR2 SASEGT, per germline. The CDR3 has 17 amino acids. Sequenced sample: PBMCs. V is TRBV6-1 and J is TRBJ1-3; 7 nucleotides agree with TRBD1. The receptor's source is a woman aged 55-70 years with lung cancer. The CDR3 coding sequence is TGTGCCAGCAGTGAACGTATTATACAGGGGTCTGGAAACACCATATATTTT. This translates into CASSERIIQGSGNTIYF.